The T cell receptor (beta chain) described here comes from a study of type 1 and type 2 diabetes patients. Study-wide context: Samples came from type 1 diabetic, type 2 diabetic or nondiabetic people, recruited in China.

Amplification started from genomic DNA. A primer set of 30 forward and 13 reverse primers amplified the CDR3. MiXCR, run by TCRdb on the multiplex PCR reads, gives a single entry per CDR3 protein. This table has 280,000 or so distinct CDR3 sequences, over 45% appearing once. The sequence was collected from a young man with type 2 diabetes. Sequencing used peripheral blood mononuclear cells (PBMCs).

The CDR3 here is CASSLVPGTGSGEQYF. CDR3 DNA sequence: TGCGCCAGCAGCCTCGTCCCCGGGACAGGGTCCGGCGAGCAGTACTTC. This chain uses TRBV4-1 with TRBJ2-7, with 9 bases fitting TRBD1. The germline gives CDR1 MGHRA, CDR2 YSYEKL. The CDR3 spans 16 residues. V lost 4 bases and J lost 6; bases outside the gene matches: 13.